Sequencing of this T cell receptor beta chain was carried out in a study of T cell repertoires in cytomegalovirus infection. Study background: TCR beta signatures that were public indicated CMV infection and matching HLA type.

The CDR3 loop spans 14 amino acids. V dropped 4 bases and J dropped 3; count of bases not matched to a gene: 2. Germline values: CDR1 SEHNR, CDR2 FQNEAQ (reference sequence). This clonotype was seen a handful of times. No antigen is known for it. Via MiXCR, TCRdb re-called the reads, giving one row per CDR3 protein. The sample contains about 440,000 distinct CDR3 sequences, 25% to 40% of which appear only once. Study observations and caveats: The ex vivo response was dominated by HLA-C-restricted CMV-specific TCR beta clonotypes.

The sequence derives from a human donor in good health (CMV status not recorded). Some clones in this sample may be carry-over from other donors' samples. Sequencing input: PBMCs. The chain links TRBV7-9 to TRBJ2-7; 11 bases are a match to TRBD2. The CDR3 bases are TGTGCCAGCAGCTCGACTAGCGGGGACTACGAGCAGTACTTC. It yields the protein CASSSTSGDYEQYF.